The TCR beta chain described here comes from a study of cytomegalovirus exposure and HLA in healthy donors. The CDR3 is 15 residues long. Germline V gene sequence: CDR1 SGHAT, CDR2 FQNNGV. V was clipped by 5 bases and J by 3 bases; unmatched bases: 2. A multiplex PCR was run with 60 Vbeta primers and 13 Jbeta primers. Assay used: immunoSEQ multiplex PCR; TCRdb lists only in-frame clones, some missing. Here the sample spans 150,000 to 200,000 clones, around 83% being singletons. The rearrangement uses TRBV11-2 and TRBJ2-5; TRBD2 aligns across 14 bases. Sequencing used PBMCs. The clonotype comes from a man between 45 and 60 years old in good health and CMV-seronegative. The CDR3 region is CASSTGLAGEETQYF. The CDR3 DNA follows: TGTGCCAGCAGCACGGGACTAGCGGGGGAAGAGACCCAGTACTTC.